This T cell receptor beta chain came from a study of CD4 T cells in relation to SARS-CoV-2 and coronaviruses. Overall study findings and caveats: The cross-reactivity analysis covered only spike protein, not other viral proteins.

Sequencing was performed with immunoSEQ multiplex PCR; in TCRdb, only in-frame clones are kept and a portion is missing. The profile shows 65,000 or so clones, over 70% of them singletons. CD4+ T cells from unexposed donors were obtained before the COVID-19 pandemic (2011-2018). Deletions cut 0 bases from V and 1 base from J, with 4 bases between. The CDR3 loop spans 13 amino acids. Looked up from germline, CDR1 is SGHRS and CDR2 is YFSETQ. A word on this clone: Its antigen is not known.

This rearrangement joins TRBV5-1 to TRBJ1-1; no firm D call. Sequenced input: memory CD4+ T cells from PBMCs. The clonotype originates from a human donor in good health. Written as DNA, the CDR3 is TGCGCCAGCAGCTTGGTCGCGAACACTGAAGCTTTCTTT. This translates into CASSLVANTEAFF.